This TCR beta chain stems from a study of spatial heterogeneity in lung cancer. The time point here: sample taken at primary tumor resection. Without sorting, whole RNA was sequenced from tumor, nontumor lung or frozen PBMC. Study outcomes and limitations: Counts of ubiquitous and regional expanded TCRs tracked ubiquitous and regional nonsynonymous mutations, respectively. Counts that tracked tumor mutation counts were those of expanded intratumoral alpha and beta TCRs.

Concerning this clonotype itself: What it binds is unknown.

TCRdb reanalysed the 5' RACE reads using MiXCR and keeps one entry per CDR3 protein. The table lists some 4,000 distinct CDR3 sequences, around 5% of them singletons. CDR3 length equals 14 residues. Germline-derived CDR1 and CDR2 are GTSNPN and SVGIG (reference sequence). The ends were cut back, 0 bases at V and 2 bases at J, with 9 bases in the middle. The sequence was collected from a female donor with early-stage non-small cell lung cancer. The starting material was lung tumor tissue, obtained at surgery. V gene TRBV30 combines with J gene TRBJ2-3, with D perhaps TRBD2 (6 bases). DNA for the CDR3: TGTGCCTGGAGTGTACGCGGGAACACAGATACGCAGTATTTT. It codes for CAWSVRGNTDTQYF.